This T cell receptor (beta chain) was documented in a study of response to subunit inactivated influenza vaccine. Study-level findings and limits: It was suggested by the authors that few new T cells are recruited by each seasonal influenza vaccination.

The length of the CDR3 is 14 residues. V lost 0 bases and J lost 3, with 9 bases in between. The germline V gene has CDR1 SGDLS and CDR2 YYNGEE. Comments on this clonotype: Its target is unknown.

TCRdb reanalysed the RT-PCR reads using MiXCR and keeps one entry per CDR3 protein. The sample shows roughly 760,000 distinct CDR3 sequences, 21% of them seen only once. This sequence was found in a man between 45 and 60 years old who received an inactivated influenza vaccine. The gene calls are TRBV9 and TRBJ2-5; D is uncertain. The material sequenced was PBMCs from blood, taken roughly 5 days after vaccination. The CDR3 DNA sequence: TGTGCCAGCAGCGTAGATGCGGCGGAAGAGACCCAGTACTTC. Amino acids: CASSVDAAEETQYF.